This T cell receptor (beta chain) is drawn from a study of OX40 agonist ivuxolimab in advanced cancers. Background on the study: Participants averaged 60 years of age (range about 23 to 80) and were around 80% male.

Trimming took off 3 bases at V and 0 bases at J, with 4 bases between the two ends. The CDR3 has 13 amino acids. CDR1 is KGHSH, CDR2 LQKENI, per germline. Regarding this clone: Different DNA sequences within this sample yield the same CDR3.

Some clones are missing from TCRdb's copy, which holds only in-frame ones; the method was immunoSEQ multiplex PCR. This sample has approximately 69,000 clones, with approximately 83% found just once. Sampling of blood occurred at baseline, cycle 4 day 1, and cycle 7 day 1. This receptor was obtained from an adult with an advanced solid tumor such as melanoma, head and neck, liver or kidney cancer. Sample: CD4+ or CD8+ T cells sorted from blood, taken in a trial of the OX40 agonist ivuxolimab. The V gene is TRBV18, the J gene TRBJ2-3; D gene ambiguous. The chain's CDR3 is CASSPQSTDTQYF. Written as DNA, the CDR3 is TGTGCCAGCTCACCCCAGAGCACAGATACGCAGTATTTT.